This TCR beta chain is from a study of HIV-infected children after antiretroviral therapy interruption. Sample treatment: PENTA 11 planned treatment interruption arm or continuous ART arm. Samples needed at least 5 million viable cryopreserved PBMCs. V shed 6 bases and J shed 3 bases, with 14 bases lying between them. CDR1 SQVTM and CDR2 ANQGSEA come from the germline V gene. The CDR3 extends over 13 amino acids. The TCR library was built from RNA with a 3' RACE protocol and unique molecular identifiers. TCRdb re-called the 3' RACE reads with MiXCR, one entry per CDR3 protein. Of about 89,000 distinct CDR3 sequences in the sample, around 6.9% were seen once.

The material was CD45RA+ CD4+ T cells from PBMCs, pooled from several time points, obtained from a donor given antiretroviral therapy, either interrupted or continuous. Subset here: naive CD4+ CD45RA+ CD45RO- T cells. This clonotype originated in a pool of human donors with HIV. V gene TRBV29-1 combines with J gene TRBJ1-1, with TRBD1 as a possible D gene (5 bases). The CDR3: CSVCRDLDTEAFF. Written as DNA, the CDR3 is TGCAGCGTCTGCAGGGACCTGGACACTGAAGCTTTCTTT.